Included here is one T cell receptor (beta chain) sequence, with context. In the original workflow: Amplification with reference gene primers provided the estimates of nucleated cell counts. Some clones are missing from TCRdb's copy, which holds only in-frame ones; the method was immunoSEQ multiplex PCR. The V and J calls and clone size were taken over from that table, and D and trimming were inferred from the DNA. The data contain around 230,000 clones, roughly 80% of them singletons. The data belong to a study of blood T cell repertoires in COVID-19. Turning to the study itself: Material from acute and convalescent COVID-19 was sourced from the United States, Italy and Spain. From T cells, B-cell-depleted T cells, or PBMCs came the material, which was cDNA or gDNA.

The receptor comes from a woman aged 40 to 50 with active or convalescent COVID-19. The specimen was peripheral blood.

CDR3 coding DNA: TGTGCCATCAGGGCTAGCGGGGAGGACACAGATACGCAGTATTTT. Amino acids: CAIRASGEDTDTQYF. This chain links TRBV10-3 with TRBJ2-3, with TRBD2 matching 9 bases. CDR1 ENHRY and CDR2 SYGVKD come from the germline V gene. The ends lost 6 bases at V and 2 bases at J; junction bases unmatched: 6. There are 15 residues in the CDR3.